This TCR beta chain was sequenced for a study of OX40 agonist ivuxolimab in advanced cancers. Study-level background: Cancers in dose escalation were hepatocellular, melanoma, renal cell and head and neck. General observations from the study: On average, CD8+ T cells had more expanded clones than CD4+.

TCRdb's copy holds only in-frame clones and misses some; the assay was immunoSEQ multiplex PCR. Among around 100,000 clones listed, 70% to 90% were seen once. CDR1 and CDR2 from the germline V gene are SGHTA and FQGNSA. Deletions cut 5 bases from V and 9 bases from J, with 13 bases between. The CDR3 is 13 residues long. To note about this clone: Its antigen is unknown.

This chain uses TRBV7-2 with TRBJ2-2, with D unclear. Sequenced here: CD4+ or CD8+ T cells sorted from blood, sampled in a trial of the OX40 agonist ivuxolimab. The source of this sequence is an adult with an advanced solid tumor such as melanoma, head and neck, liver or kidney cancer. Here the CDR3 reads CASSRPTSRELFF. The CDR3 DNA follows: TGTGCCAGCAGCCGTCCTACGTCCAGGGAGCTGTTTTTT.